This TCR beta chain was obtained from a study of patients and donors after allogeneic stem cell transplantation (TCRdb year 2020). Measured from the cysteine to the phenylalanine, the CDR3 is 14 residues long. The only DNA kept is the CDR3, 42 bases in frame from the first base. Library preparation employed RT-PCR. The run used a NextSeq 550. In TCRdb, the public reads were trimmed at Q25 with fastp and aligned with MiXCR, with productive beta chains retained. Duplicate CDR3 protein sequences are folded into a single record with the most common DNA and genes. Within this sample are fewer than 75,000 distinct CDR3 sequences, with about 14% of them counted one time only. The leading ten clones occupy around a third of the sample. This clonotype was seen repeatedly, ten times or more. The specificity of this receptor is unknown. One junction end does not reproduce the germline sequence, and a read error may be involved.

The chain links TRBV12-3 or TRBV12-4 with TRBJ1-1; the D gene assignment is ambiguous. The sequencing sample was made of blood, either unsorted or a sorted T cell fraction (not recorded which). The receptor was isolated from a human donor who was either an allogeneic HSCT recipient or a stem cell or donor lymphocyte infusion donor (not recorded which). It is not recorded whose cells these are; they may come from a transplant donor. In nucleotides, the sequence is TGTGCCAGCAGTTTCGAGGGTTTGAACACTGAAGTTTTCTTT. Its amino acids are CASSFEGLNTEVFF.